Below, 30 T cell receptor beta chains from the same sample are listed, as sequenced in a study of blood T cell repertoires in COVID-19. Some clones are missing from TCRdb's copy, which holds only in-frame ones; the method was immunoSEQ multiplex PCR. The sample records approximately 170,000 clones, about 90% being singletons. Sequences were obtained from PBMCs or T cells enriched from blood (not recorded which). These receptor sequences come from a woman aged 18-30 years who had recovered from COVID-19.

This chain connects TRBV19 to TRBJ1-5, with a possible D match to TRBD1 (6 bases). Between the trimmed V and J ends, which lost 6 bases and 0 bases, there was a span of 12 bases. Looked up from germline, CDR1 is LNHDA and CDR2 is SQIVND (reference sequence). The CDR3 is made up of 15 amino acids. In nucleotides, the CDR3 is TGTGCCAGTAGCTCACAGGGTAATAGCAATCAGCCCCAGCATTTT. Translation gives CASSSQGNSNQPQHF.

This clone was seen a handful of times. The CDR3 here is CASSRDSHYGYTF. The DNA for the CDR3 is TGTGCCAGCAGTAGGGACAGCCACTATGGCTACACCTTC. The rearrangement uses TRBV6-5 and TRBJ1-2, with 7 bases fitting TRBD1. Per the germline V gene, CDR1 is MNHEY and CDR2 is SVGAGI. Trimming cost V 5 bases and J 3 bases; bases outside gene matches: 3. CDR3 size: 13 residues.

The J gene is TRBJ2-7, the V gene TRBV20-1; 8 positions match TRBD2. Trimming took 3 bases from V and 0 from J; bases not matched to a gene: 4. CDR3 length equals 14 residues. From germline, CDR1 is DFQATT and CDR2 SNEGSKA (reference sequence). Here the CDR3 DNA reads TGCAGTGCTAGTAGGAGCGGGGGCTCCTACGAGCAGTACTTC. Translation gives CSASRSGGSYEQYF.

The chain carries TRBV10-1 and TRBJ1-1, with D perhaps TRBD1 (6 bases). Trimming took off 5 bases at V and 5 bases at J, with 12 bases between the two ends. The CDR3 sequence is 13 residues long. Germline CDR1 is WNHNN and CDR2 is SYGVQD (reference sequence). CDR3 sequence reads: CASSPTGRTEAFF. CDR3 coding DNA: TGCGCCAGCAGTCCAACAGGGAGAACTGAAGCTTTCTTT.

This clone was counted between two and nine times. This rearrangement joins TRBV18 to TRBJ1-5; 9 nucleotides align to TRBD1. The CDR3 contains 14 residues. Germline V lookup: CDR1 KGHSH, CDR2 LQKENI. The trim removed 8 bases at V and 4 bases at J, leaving 6 bases unmatched. The CDR3 spells CASTDRGGNQPQHF. In DNA form, the CDR3 reads TGTGCCAGCACCGACAGGGGGGGAAATCAGCCCCAGCATTTT. Full variable domain (rest looked up from reference TRBV18 and TRBJ1-5): NAGVMQNPRHLVRRRGQEARLRCSPMKGHSHVYWYRQLPEEGLKFMVYLQKENIIDESGMPKERFSAEFPKEGPSILRIQQVVRGDSAAYFCASTDRGGNQPQHFGDGTRLSIL.

V and J are TRBV28 and TRBJ1-4, with a tentative D call TRBD1 (6 bases). The V end lost 4 bases, the J end lost 8 bases, and 11 bases lay between the germline ends. Germline V gene sequence: CDR1 MDHEN, CDR2 SYDVKM. The CDR3 runs 13 residues. The CDR3 here is CASSSAGTEKLFF. The CDR3 nucleotides read TGTGCCAGCAGTTCAGCCGGGACAGAAAAACTGTTTTTT.

V and J are TRBV6-2 or TRBV6-3 and TRBJ2-2; TRBD2 agrees at 15 bases. V lost 2 bases and J lost 0; bases outside the gene matches: 7. Germline V gene lookup returns CDR1 MNHEY and CDR2 SVGEGT. This CDR3 has 20 amino acids. CDR3 nucleotide sequence: TGTGCCAGCAGTTACCACCCCGGACTAGCGGGGGGGCCGAACACCGGGGAGCTGTTTTTT. Residues: CASSYHPGLAGGPNTGELFF.

The chain links TRBV10-3 to TRBJ2-1, with a weak D call TRBD1 (6 bases). The CDR3 runs to 18 residues. Germline loops: CDR1 ENHRY, CDR2 SYGVKD. V lost 4 bases to trimming and J lost 0 bases, with 19 bases between them. This CDR3 reads CAISGAGELSISYNEQFF. Here the CDR3 DNA reads TGTGCCATCAGTGGGGCAGGGGAACTATCCATCTCCTACAATGAGCAGTTCTTC.

The chain is built from TRBV6-5 and TRBJ2-2; D call uncertain. CDR3 length: 14 amino acids. Per the germline V gene, CDR1 is MNHEY and CDR2 is SVGAGI. Trimming removed 2 bases from V and 3 bases from J, with 7 bases in between. This CDR3 reads CASSYRTYTGELFF. DNA for the CDR3: TGTGCCAGCAGTTACCGCACTTACACCGGGGAGCTGTTTTTT.

The gene calls are TRBV5-1 and TRBJ2-3; 8 bases are shared with TRBD2. CDR3 length: 16 amino acids. Germline CDR1 is SGHRS and CDR2 is YFSETQ. Losses at the gene ends were 5 bases for V and 0 bases for J; bases not matched to a gene: 8. DNA of the CDR3: TGCGCCAGCAGGGCTAGCGGGTTCGCTAGCACAGATACGCAGTATTTT. This encodes CASRASGFASTDTQYF.

The chain couples TRBV2 to TRBJ2-7; possibly TRBD1 for D (6 bases). The CDR3 has 12 residues. V dropped 6 bases and J dropped 3 bases, with 9 bases sitting between them. Germline-derived CDR1 and CDR2 are SNHLY and FYNNEI. The CDR3: CASRAGDYEQYF. The CDR3 DNA reads TGTGCCAGCAGGGCAGGGGACTACGAGCAGTACTTC.

The CDR3 protein is CASSQTRGGSSGNTIYF. The CDR3 coding sequence is TGCGCCAGCAGCCAAACAAGGGGTGGGTCCTCTGGAAACACCATATATTTT. This chain connects TRBV4-1 to TRBJ1-3, with a possible D match to TRBD1 (5 bases). V lost 2 bases and J lost 0, with 14 bases in between. CDR3 length equals 17 residues. CDR1 is MGHRA and CDR2 is YSYEKL in the germline V gene.

This chain connects TRBV12-1 to TRBJ2-7; no DNA check was done on the table's D call, TRBD1. TRBV12-1 is marked as a pseudogene. The CDR3 sequence is 16 residues long. The CDR3 sequence is CASSVPGQGSTYEQYF. The CDR3 nucleotides are TGTGCCAGCAGCGTCCCGGGACAGGGGAGCACCTACGAGCAGTACTTC.

The chain carries TRBV28 and TRBJ2-3; maybe TRBD2 (5 bases). The germline gives CDR1 MDHEN, CDR2 SYDVKM. The germline V and J ends were trimmed by 5 bases and 1 base, with 13 bases remaining between them. The CDR3 has 15 residues. CDR3 coding DNA: TGTGCCAGCAGTCCGCGGACTGGGGGCACAGATACGCAGTATTTT. Translated: CASSPRTGGTDTQYF. Variable domain in full (rest from reference TRBV28 and TRBJ2-3): DVKVTQSSRYLVKRTGEKVFLECVQDMDHENMFWYRQDPGLGLRLIYFSYDVKMKEKGDIPEGYSVSREKKERFSLILESASTNQTSMYLCASSPRTGGTDTQYFGPGTRLTVL.

This chain uses TRBV6-5 with TRBJ2-2; weak D call: TRBD2 (5 bases). V was cut by 2 bases and J by 3 bases, with 10 bases left in between. The CDR3 totals 15 residues. Germline lookup yields CDR1 MNHEY and CDR2 SVGAGI. Written as DNA, the CDR3 is TGTGCCAGCAGTTACGCTGGACTTTACACCGGGGAGCTGTTTTTT. Amino acid sequence: CASSYAGLYTGELFF.

This sequence joins TRBV5-1 and TRBJ2-1, with D possibly TRBD2 on 6 matching bases. CDR3 size: 15 residues. Per the germline V gene, CDR1 is SGHRS and CDR2 is YFSETQ. V lost 2 bases and J 1 base, leaving 10 bases between the germline ends. The CDR3 DNA sequence: TGCGCCAGCAGCTTTTCTGGGACTTCCTACAATGAGCAGTTCTTC. Translation: CASSFSGTSYNEQFF.

This chain uses TRBV6-1 with TRBJ2-2; TRBD2 might be the D (5 bases). Germline CDR1 reads MNHNS; CDR2 reads SASEGT. The V end was cut by 3 bases, the J end by 1 base, with 9 bases between. There are 15 residues in the CDR3. CDR3 in amino acids: CASSESSGNTGELFF. DNA of the CDR3: TGTGCCAGCAGTGAGTCCAGCGGGAACACCGGGGAGCTGTTTTTT.

The rearrangement joins TRBV10-1 to TRBJ2-1, with D unclear. The germline V gene encodes CDR1 WNHNN and CDR2 SYGVQD (reference sequence). The CDR3 extends over 15 amino acids. V gave up 4 bases and J gave up 6 bases, with 16 bases separating them. CDR3 bases: TGCGCCAGCAGTGGTCTGCTAGGTTCGGGCAATGAGCAGTTCTTC. Amino acid sequence: CASSGLLGSGNEQFF.

The rearrangement links TRBV6-4 to TRBJ1-2; D ambiguous. The CDR3 runs to 13 residues. Trimming took 2 bases from V and 13 from J, leaving 17 bases between them. The V gene's germline CDR1 is MRHNA and CDR2 SNTAGT. The CDR3 nucleotides are TGTGCCAGCAGTGACGCCGGTGGAGAGCCAAGCACCTTC. It specifies CASSDAGGEPSTF.

This rearrangement joins TRBV25-1 to TRBJ1-2; D ambiguous. Trimming took off 2 bases at V and 7 bases at J, with 8 bases between the two ends. The CDR3 has 12 amino acids. CDR1 MGHDK and CDR2 SYGVNS come from the germline V gene. The CDR3 loop is CASSELSVGYTF. The CDR3 DNA reads TGTGCCAGCAGTGAACTCTCGGTTGGCTACACCTTC.

The rearrangement links TRBV7-2 to TRBJ1-3, with 9 bases identical to TRBD1. CDR1 SGHTA and CDR2 FQGNSA come from the germline V gene. This CDR3 comprises 15 residues. Trimming took 6 bases from V and 3 from J; bases not matched to a gene: 6. The CDR3 here is CASSRDRVNGNTIYF. In DNA, the CDR3 is TGTGCCAGCAGTCGGGACAGGGTAAATGGAAACACCATATATTTT.

CDR3 nucleotides: TGTGCCAGCTCACCGGCCCAGGGGGCGCGAGACGAGCAGTACTTC. It codes for CASSPAQGARDEQYF. V and J are TRBV18 and TRBJ2-7, with 8 bases that match TRBD1. Germline V gene data show CDR1 as KGHSH and CDR2 as LQKENI. The CDR3 is 15 residues long. V gave up 3 bases and J gave up 5 bases; unmatched junction bases: 9.

This chain uses TRBV12-3 or TRBV12-4 with TRBJ1-3, with 7 bases that match TRBD1. The CDR3 runs to 13 residues. Trimming took 6 bases from V and 9 from J; bases not matched to a gene: 8. CDR3 sequence (DNA): TGTGCCAGCAGCCCAGGGGGAGTACGCACCATATATTTT. Translation gives CASSPGGVRTIYF.

The chain recombines TRBV3-1 (or the pseudogene TRBV3-2) with TRBJ1-2; maybe TRBD1 (6 bases). This CDR3 contains 14 residues. V lost 4 bases and J 7 bases, leaving 16 bases between the germline ends. The germline gives CDR1 LGHDT, CDR2 YNNKEL (reference sequence). CDR3 DNA sequence: TGTGCCAGCAGCCGGACACAGGGTGTAAGTGGCTACACCTTC. This codes for CASSRTQGVSGYTF.

The rearrangement uses TRBV28 and TRBJ1-6, with 9 bases fitting TRBD1. This CDR3 comprises 15 residues. Germline loops: CDR1 MDHEN, CDR2 SYDVKM. V lost 3 bases, J lost 7 bases, and 4 bases stayed unmatched. The chain's CDR3 is CASSFVGQGNSPLHF. CDR3 DNA: TGTGCCAGCAGTTTTGTGGGACAGGGAAATTCACCCCTCCACTTT.

This clone was seen more than once but under ten times. The chain uses TRBV5-1 and TRBJ2-7; 10 bases align to TRBD1. This CDR3 has 15 residues. Germline CDR1 reads SGHRS; CDR2 reads YFSETQ. The ends lost 0 bases at V and 6 bases at J; junction bases unmatched: 6. CDR3 coding DNA: TGCGCCAGCAGCTTGGAAGGGACAGGGGTCGGCGAGCAGTACTTC. Its protein is CASSLEGTGVGEQYF. Complete variable domain (other parts from reference TRBV5-1 and TRBJ2-7): KAGVTQTPRYLIKTRGQQVTLSCSPISGHRSVSWYQQTPGQGLQFLFEYFSETQRNKGNFPGRFSGRQFSNSRSEMNVSTLELGDSALYLCASSLEGTGVGEQYFGPGTRLTVT.

This chain uses TRBV4-1 with TRBJ1-2; D might be TRBD1 (5 bases). This CDR3 contains 16 residues. V was shortened by 0 bases and J by 7 bases, with 18 bases between the two germline ends. Per germline, CDR1 MGHRA and CDR2 YSYEKL. The CDR3 coding sequence is TGCGCCAGCAGCCAAGACGAACAGGATGTACATGGTGGCTACACCTTC. The encoded protein is CASSQDEQDVHGGYTF.

In nucleotides, the CDR3 is TGTGCCAGCAATCGCGGATTTAGCGGGGCTCCCTACAATGAGCAGTTCTTC. This sequence encodes CASNRGFSGAPYNEQFF. V is TRBV27 and J is TRBJ2-1, with 8 bases aligning to TRBD2. The J segment lost 2 bases and the V segment lost 7 bases, leaving 13 bases of the junction unmatched. The CDR3 runs 17 residues. Looked up from germline, CDR1 is MNHEY and CDR2 is SMNVEV (reference sequence).

V and J are TRBV29-1 and TRBJ1-1; 11 bases match TRBD1. The CDR3 is 13 residues long. The junction had 1 base not matched to a gene; V was cut back by 4 bases and J by 3 bases. In germline, CDR1 is SQVTM, CDR2 ANQGSEA. The CDR3 loop reads CSVAGQGDTEAFF. Written as DNA, the CDR3 is TGCAGCGTTGCGGGACAGGGGGACACTGAAGCTTTCTTT.

The chain uses TRBV7-2 and TRBJ2-2; 14 bases agree with TRBD2. This CDR3 is 19 amino acids long. Germline V gives CDR1 SGHTA, CDR2 FQGNSA. J lost 3 bases, V lost 7 bases, and 13 bases had no gene match. The CDR3 bases are TGTGCCAGCACTACGAGACTAGCGGGGGGGCTCTTGTACACCGGGGAGCTGTTTTTT. Protein sequence: CASTTRLAGGLLYTGELFF.